This TCR beta chain was sequenced in a study of a mutant IDH1 vaccine in newly diagnosed glioma (dated by TCRdb to about 2021). Turning to the overall study: Across visits V03 through V10, patients got a total of eight vaccinations, given in weeks 1, 3, 5, 7, 11, 15, 19 and 23. Vaccination started 4-6 weeks after radiotherapy alone, or was given together with temozolomide cycles in the groups whose treatment included chemotherapy. Peripheral blood samples were drawn at six visits, namely V03 (baseline), V05, V07, V10, V12 and V13. Before enrollment, most patients had been given radiochemotherapy with temozolomide as standard therapy, while the rest had received either radiotherapy alone or temozolomide alone. Longitudinal TCRB deep sequencing was done for 25 to 30 treated patients, wherever samples were available for exploratory analyses. Of the approximately 29 treated patients, around 60% were male and about 40% were female, and a mean age of around 40 years was recorded.

Germline trimming: 4 bases from V, 7 bases from J; junction bases outside gene matches: 9. Per the germline V gene, SGHRS is the CDR1 and YFSETQ is the CDR2. The CDR3 goes from the cysteine to the phenylalanine over 14 residues. Only CDR3 DNA remains: 42 bases, in frame from the first base. The library was built by means of the immunoSEQ multiplex PCR assay. Rearranged TCR beta chain sequences were amplified using the hsTCRB Kit according to the manufacturer's protocol. An Illumina MiSeq was used to sequence the TCRB libraries. On the authors' methods: The proprietary platform of the kit vendor was used for demultiplexing, trimming and gene mapping. TCRdb re-hosts the immuneACCESS table, in-frame sequences only. Its copies lack some clones; in the studies checked, an unresolved V gene accounts for under half of them, and the cause for the rest is not known. That table is the source of V, J and clone size, and D and trimming were worked out from the DNA. This sample gives over 50,000 clones in total; about 90% of them show up just once. The ten largest clones capture 4.6% of the sample.

The research as a whole found: According to the authors, sample limitations meant that analyses of patient blood samples could not be reproduced. Immune responses induced by the vaccine were seen in over 90% of patients across multiple MHC alleles. Pseudoprogression appeared unrelated to alterations in the top peripheral T cell clonotypes detected by TCRB sequencing. Availability determined which PBMC samples were chosen for TCRB deep sequencing.

About this clone itself: Its antigen has not been determined. No clone much larger than this one lies a single base away; base qualities are absent.

The time point tag for this specimen amounts to: week 5, during vaccination. A 20-mer mutant IDH1 peptide at 300 micrograms in Montanide made up each vaccine dose, which was injected subcutaneously together with topical imiquimod. Newly diagnosed WHO grade 3 or 4 IDH1-mutant astrocytomas showing loss of nuclear ATRX were present in the donors. The samples were drawn from NOA16, a multicentre, single-arm, open-label phase I trial in Germany that tested a mutant IDH1 peptide vaccine in humans for the first time. Genomic DNA for TCRB sequencing was extracted from EDTA blood using the DNeasy Blood and Tissue Kit.

This specimen consisted of PBMCs, obtained from a glioma patient whose treatment included an IDH1 peptide vaccine. This TCR was sampled from a woman in her thirties or forties with glioma. The sequence links TRBV5-1 to TRBJ1-2, and 8 junction bases match TRBD1. The nucleotide sequence is given as TGCGCCAGCAGCCCGGGACAGGCCGGAGGTGGCTACACCTTC. Its protein is CASSPGQAGGGYTF.